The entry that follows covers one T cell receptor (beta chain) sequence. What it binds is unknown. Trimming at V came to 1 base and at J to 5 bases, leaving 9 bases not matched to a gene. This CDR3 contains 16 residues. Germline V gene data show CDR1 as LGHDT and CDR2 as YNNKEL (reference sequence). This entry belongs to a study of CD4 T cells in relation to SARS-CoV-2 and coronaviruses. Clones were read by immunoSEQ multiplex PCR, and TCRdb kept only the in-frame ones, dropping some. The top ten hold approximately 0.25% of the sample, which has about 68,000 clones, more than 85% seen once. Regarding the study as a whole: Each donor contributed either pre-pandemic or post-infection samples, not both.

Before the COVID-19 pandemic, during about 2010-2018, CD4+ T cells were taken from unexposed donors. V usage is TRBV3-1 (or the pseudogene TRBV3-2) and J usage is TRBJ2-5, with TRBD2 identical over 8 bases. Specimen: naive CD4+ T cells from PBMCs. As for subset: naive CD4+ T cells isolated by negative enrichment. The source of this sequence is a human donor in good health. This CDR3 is CASSQVYGGAMETQYF. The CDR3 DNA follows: TGTGCCAGCAGCCAAGTTTACGGGGGGGCAATGGAGACCCAGTACTTC.